The 30 T cell receptor beta chains below come from one sample, sequenced in a study of CD8+ T cells in alopecia areata (dated by TCRdb to 2016 to 2018). Library preparation used the immunoSEQ multiplex PCR assay. To provide template for TCR sequencing, every sample had RNA extracted and reverse transcribed into cDNA. TCRdb took over this immuneACCESS table, retaining in-frame rearrangements with V and J assigned. Such tables are incomplete; in checked studies, under half of the missing clones stem from an unresolved V gene, and the remainder is unexplained. The sample contains around 140,000 clones, 86% of them found a single time. Roughly an eighth of the sample is held by the ten biggest clonotypes. The sample's time point label, decoded: four to five weeks on oral tofacitinib. The sample's treatment or condition label is to be understood as: oral pan-JAK inhibitor, 5-10 mg twice daily. The specimen was CD8+ T cells sorted from blood, collected at week 4, from a patient treated with tofacitinib. These receptors came from a human donor with alopecia areata.

The V and J genes are TRBV7-9 and TRBJ2-7; the D call may be TRBD1 or TRBD2 (5 bases each). Trimming took 4 bases from V and 0 from J, leaving 16 bases between them. The length of the CDR3 is 16 residues. Germline V gene lookup returns CDR1 SEHNR and CDR2 FQNEAQ (reference sequence). In DNA form, the CDR3 reads TGTGCCAGCAGCTCCGACATGGGACGATACTCCTACGAGCAGTACTTC. This translates into CASSSDMGRYSYEQYF.

The chain carries TRBV19 and TRBJ1-1; TRBD1 aligns across 7 bases. The ends lost 4 bases at V and 0 bases at J; junction bases unmatched: 5. CDR1 and CDR2 from the germline V gene are LNHDA and SQIVND (reference sequence). The CDR3 runs 15 residues. Here the CDR3 DNA reads TGTGCCAGTAGTAAACGGACAGGCATGAACACTGAAGCTTTCTTT. This translates into CASSKRTGMNTEAFF.

The rearrangement uses TRBV29-1 and TRBJ2-2, with D unclear. Looked up from germline, CDR1 is SQVTM and CDR2 is ANQGSEA. The CDR3 is 13 amino acids. Trimming took off 6 bases at V and 1 base at J, with 9 bases between the two ends. The CDR3 DNA is TGCAGCGTCCAGACGGTGAACACCGGGGAGCTGTTTTTT. It codes for CSVQTVNTGELFF.

This clone was observed a few times. The rearrangement links TRBV4-1 to TRBJ2-6; D gene uncertain. The CDR3 runs 12 residues. Trimming removed 1 base from V and 5 bases from J, with 0 bases in between. Germline lookup yields CDR1 MGHRA and CDR2 YSYEKL. In DNA, the CDR3 is TGCGCCAGCAGCCAAGGGGCCAACGTCCTGACTTTC. This sequence encodes CASSQGANVLTF.

The CDR3: CASSERTGRLAEQYF. CDR3 nucleotide sequence: TGTGCCAGCAGTGAACGGACAGGGCGGCTGGCCGAGCAGTACTTC. The V and J genes are TRBV6-1 and TRBJ2-7; 8 bases align to TRBD1. CDR3 length: 15 residues. Germline CDR1 and CDR2: MNHNS and SASEGT. After removal of 2 bases from V and 6 bases from J, the junction contained 9 bases not matched to a gene.

In this sample, this clone turned up once. This chain connects TRBV9 to TRBJ2-5; TRBD1 aligns across 12 bases. The CDR3 is made up of 16 amino acids. Trimming cost V 4 bases and J 5 bases; bases outside gene matches: 9. Germline V gene data show CDR1 as SGDLS and CDR2 as YYNGEE. DNA of the CDR3: TGTGCCAGCAGCTTAACCGGGACAGGGGGCGCCGAGACCCAGTACTTC. Its translation: CASSLTGTGGAETQYF.

J is TRBJ2-7 and V is TRBV5-1; 11 bases match TRBD2. CDR3 length equals 14 residues. J lost 5 bases, V lost 3 bases, and 4 bases had no gene match. Germline V gives CDR1 SGHRS, CDR2 YFSETQ. The chain's CDR3 is CASSYSGRENEQYF. In DNA, the CDR3 is TGCGCCAGCAGCTATAGCGGGAGGGAAAACGAGCAGTACTTC.

The J gene is TRBJ2-1, the V gene TRBV6-6; D may be TRBD1 or TRBD2 (5 bases each). The germline V gene has CDR1 MNHNY and CDR2 SVGAGI (reference sequence). With 0 bases removed from V and 8 bases from J, the gap between germline ends came to 11 bases. The CDR3 length is 14 residues. The DNA of the CDR3 is TGTGCCAGCAGTTACTCTAACGGGGACGATGAGCAGTTCTTC. It translates to CASSYSNGDDEQFF.

The CDR3, as DNA: TGCAGCGTGGACCGGACAGGGATGAATAATGAGCAGTTCTTC. It yields the protein CSVDRTGMNNEQFF. This rearrangement joins TRBV29-1 to TRBJ2-1; TRBD1 agrees at 8 bases. The trim removed 6 bases at V and 7 bases at J, leaving 11 bases unmatched. Per the germline V gene, CDR1 is SQVTM and CDR2 is ANQGSEA. This CDR3 is built from 14 residues.

The chain links TRBV6-5 to TRBJ2-7; 8 bases map to TRBD1. Losses at the gene ends were 5 bases for V and 7 bases for J; bases not matched to a gene: 7. Per germline, CDR1 MNHEY and CDR2 SVGAGI. The CDR3 covers 13 residues. CDR3 sequence reads: CASSPGQGGEQYF. CDR3 DNA: TGTGCCAGCAGTCCAGGACAGGGTGGGGAGCAGTACTTC.

This clone was recorded a few times. V gene TRBV29-1 combines with J gene TRBJ2-7; 7 bases map to TRBD1. CDR1 is SQVTM and CDR2 is ANQGSEA in the germline V gene. V dropped 5 bases and J dropped 2; count of bases not matched to a gene: 6. The CDR3 is made up of 13 amino acids. CDR3 DNA: TGCAGCGTTCAACAGGGGACCACCTACGAGCAGTACTTC. Its protein is CSVQQGTTYEQYF.

Notes on this clone: The sample carries other DNA sequences with the same CDR3. This chain joins TRBV19 and TRBJ2-1, with 7 bases aligning to TRBD2. CDR1 and CDR2 from the germline V gene are LNHDA and SQIVND (reference sequence). V gave up 7 bases and J gave up 3 bases; unmatched junction bases: 6. The CDR3 runs to 14 residues. CDR3 loop: CASTVGGDYNEQFF. CDR3 nucleotide sequence: TGTGCCAGTACCGTGGGGGGGGACTACAATGAGCAGTTCTTC.

This chain joins TRBV5-6 and TRBJ2-3; TRBD1 might be the D (5 bases). Trimming removed 9 bases from V and 1 base from J, with 15 bases in between. From germline, CDR1 is SGHDT and CDR2 YYEEEE. This CDR3 comprises 14 residues. This CDR3 reads CATTGAYGTDTQYF. The CDR3, as DNA: TGTGCCACTACTGGGGCGTACGGCACAGATACGCAGTATTTT.

This clone was seen just once. This chain joins TRBV9 and TRBJ1-1; possible D gene TRBD1, 5 bases. Trimming cost V 4 bases and J 5 bases, with 18 bases left between them. CDR3 length equals 15 residues. Germline V gives CDR1 SGDLS, CDR2 YYNGEE. CDR3 protein: CASSTWDSLGTEAFF. In nucleotides, the CDR3 is TGTGCCAGCAGCACGTGGGACTCCCTGGGGACTGAAGCTTTCTTT.

This clone was seen a few times. The V call is TRBV5-4, the J call TRBJ2-3, with 10 bases fitting TRBD1. V trimming: 3 bases; J trimming: 5 bases; junction bases outside the gene matches: 3. Germline CDR1 is SGHNT and CDR2 is YYREEE (reference sequence). This CDR3 has 14 amino acids. The CDR3 spells CASSWGQGIDTQYF. The CDR3 bases are TGTGCCAGCAGCTGGGGACAGGGGATAGATACGCAGTATTTT.

Comment on this clone: This CDR3 is also generated by other DNA sequences in the sample. J is TRBJ2-7 and V is TRBV27; 9 bases map to TRBD1. After removal of 0 bases from V and 0 bases from J, the junction contained 0 bases not matched to a gene. CDR1 is MNHEY, CDR2 SMNVEV, per germline (reference sequence). The CDR3 totals 15 residues. The CDR3 region is CASSLSGQGSYEQYF. DNA for the CDR3: TGTGCCAGCAGTTTATCGGGACAGGGCTCCTACGAGCAGTACTTC.

The J gene is TRBJ2-7, the V gene TRBV4-1; maybe TRBD1 (5 bases). Trimming pared 4 bases from V and 5 bases from J, leaving 12 bases between. Germline values: CDR1 MGHRA, CDR2 YSYEKL. The CDR3 totals 13 residues. The CDR3 region is CASSLREAHEQYF. As DNA, the CDR3 is TGCGCCAGCAGCCTCAGGGAAGCCCACGAGCAGTACTTC.

The chain links TRBV6-5 to TRBJ2-2, with D maybe TRBD2 (5 bases). Germline CDR1 and CDR2: MNHEY and SVGAGI. V was clipped by 3 bases and J by 10 bases, with 12 bases between them. This CDR3 has 13 residues. CDR3: CASSYGLGLELFF. CDR3 in DNA: TGTGCCAGCAGTTATGGACTCGGCTTGGAGCTGTTTTTT.

Concerning this clone itself: Other DNA sequences within the sample encode an identical CDR3. This chain connects TRBV29-1 to TRBJ1-1, with D possibly TRBD1 on 5 matching bases. V was shortened by 3 bases and J by 5 bases, with 10 bases between the two germline ends. The CDR3 has 12 amino acids. The germline CDR1 and CDR2 sequences are SQVTM and ANQGSEA. The CDR3 sequence: CSVEPGGTEAFF. The CDR3 DNA follows: TGCAGCGTTGAGCCCGGGGGGACTGAAGCTTTCTTT.

This rearrangement joins TRBV4-2 to TRBJ1-1; 7 bases are a match to TRBD1. CDR3 size: 14 residues. The V gene end was trimmed by 2 bases and the J gene end by 4 bases; junction bases not matched to a gene: 4. Germline assignment: CDR1 LGHNA and CDR2 YNFKEQ. CDR3 DNA sequence: TGTGCCAGCAGCCAATATGACAGGGTCACTGAAGCTTTCTTT. Its translation is CASSQYDRVTEAFF.

This clone was recorded a few times. V gene TRBV7-9 combines with J gene TRBJ2-7; 7 nucleotides line up with TRBD1. The CDR3 length is 14 residues. CDR1 and CDR2 from the germline V gene are SEHNR and FQNEAQ (reference sequence). Unmatched junction bases numbered 6, after V lost 4 bases and J lost 3 bases. In DNA form, the CDR3 reads TGTGCCAGCAGCTCAACGACAGGGCTCTACGAGCAGTACTTC. Translated: CASSSTTGLYEQYF.

The chain carries TRBV9 and TRBJ2-7; 7 nucleotides agree with TRBD1. V trimming: 3 bases; J trimming: 0 bases; junction bases outside the gene matches: 3. Germline assignment: CDR1 SGDLS and CDR2 YYNGEE. CDR3 size: 14 residues. The CDR3 reads CASSEWDSSYEQYF. The CDR3 DNA reads TGTGCCAGCAGCGAGTGGGACAGCTCCTACGAGCAGTACTTC.

The CDR3: CASGEVVGSTEAFF. The CDR3, as DNA: TGTGCCAGCGGGGAAGTGGTTGGGAGCACTGAAGCTTTCTTT. The chain links TRBV27 to TRBJ1-1; D not resolved. This CDR3 has 14 residues. V lost 8 bases to trimming and J lost 4 bases, with 17 bases between them. In germline, CDR1 is MNHEY, CDR2 SMNVEV (reference sequence).

This chain links TRBV5-1 with TRBJ2-7; perhaps TRBD1 as D (6 bases). Germline lookup yields CDR1 SGHRS and CDR2 YFSETQ. CDR3 size: 14 residues. V was trimmed by 1 base and J by 3 bases, leaving 11 bases between them. The CDR3 nucleotides read TGCGCCAGCAGCTTGAGGGGGAATAGCTACGAGCAGTACTTC. It is translated as CASSLRGNSYEQYF.

This chain joins TRBV7-6 and TRBJ2-7, with D unresolved. This CDR3 comprises 13 residues. V was clipped by 6 bases and J by 6 bases, with 15 bases between them. Germline V gene lookup returns CDR1 SGHVS and CDR2 FNYEAQ. Written as DNA, the CDR3 is TGTGCCAGCAGTACCCACGAGGATGGCGAGCAGTACTTC. This codes for CASSTHEDGEQYF.

The chain links TRBV2 to TRBJ2-2; TRBD2 agrees at 9 bases. Looked up from germline, CDR1 is SNHLY and CDR2 is FYNNEI. The CDR3 extends over 15 amino acids. With V trimmed by 5 bases and J by 2 bases, 3 bases remained unmatched. The CDR3 protein is CASSLAGFNTGELFF. For the CDR3, the DNA is TGTGCCAGCAGTCTAGCGGGGTTTAACACCGGGGAGCTGTTTTTT.

V usage is TRBV30 and J usage is TRBJ1-1; D unresolved. This CDR3 region has 15 residues. Germline CDR1 is GTSNPN and CDR2 is SVGIG (reference sequence). V lost 1 base to trimming and J lost 5 bases, with 17 bases between them. In nucleotides, the CDR3 is TGTGCCTGGAGTGACTTAGGCGCGCTGGAGACTGAAGCTTTCTTT. Translated, it gives CAWSDLGALETEAFF.

This clone showed up just once. The rearrangement links TRBV7-6 to TRBJ2-7, with D unclear. Between the trimmed V and J ends, which lost 1 base and 6 bases, there was a span of 7 bases. This CDR3 spans 12 amino acids. The germline gives CDR1 SGHVS, CDR2 FNYEAQ. This chain's CDR3 is CASSLGSTEQYF. In nucleotides, the CDR3 is TGTGCCAGCAGCTTAGGGTCCACCGAGCAGTACTTC.

This chain joins TRBV2 and TRBJ1-2, with D perhaps TRBD1 (6 bases). Germline V CDR1 and CDR2: SNHLY, FYNNEI. V shed 7 bases and J shed 4 bases, with 16 bases lying between them. The CDR3 consists of 14 residues. The DNA for the CDR3 is TGTGCCAGCAAGGGGGAGGGTGGGAGCTATGGCTACACCTTC. It codes for CASKGEGGSYGYTF.

The V call is TRBV10-3, the J call TRBJ1-4; weak D call: TRBD1 (6 bases). In germline, CDR1 is ENHRY, CDR2 SYGVKD. Trimming shortened V by 9 bases and J by 4 bases, and 15 bases separated the two germline ends. This CDR3 contains 14 residues. The CDR3 is CAIAAGDGNEKLFF. Here the CDR3 DNA reads TGTGCCATTGCAGCAGGGGACGGTAATGAAAAACTGTTTTTT.